Below, 2 T cell receptor beta chains from the same sample are listed, as sequenced in a study of response to subunit inactivated influenza vaccine. From the RT-PCR reads, TCRdb called clonotypes with MiXCR, one entry per CDR3 protein. This sample has 250,000 to 350,000 distinct CDR3 sequences, with approximately 23% found just once. The sequences come from PBMCs from blood, collected approximately 20 months after vaccination. The origin of the receptors is a man between 50 and 75 years old who received an inactivated influenza vaccine.

The chain joins TRBV20-1 to TRBJ1-5, with 8 bases lining up with TRBD1. The CDR3 runs 15 residues. Germline CDR1 is DFQATT and CDR2 is SNEGSKA (reference sequence). With 6 bases clipped from V and 0 bases from J, the junction kept 7 bases outside the gene matches. In nucleotides, the CDR3 is TGCAGTGCAGGCAGGGGACAGGTTAGCAATCAGCCCCAGCATTTT. This gives the protein CSAGRGQVSNQPQHF.

This clonotype came up a few times. V and J are TRBV6-1 and TRBJ1-3, with 7 positions matching TRBD1. The V gene's germline CDR1 is MNHNS and CDR2 SASEGT. V was pared by 5 bases and J by 3 bases, with 4 bases of the junction left unmatched. This CDR3 is 14 amino acids long. The DNA for the CDR3 is TGTGCCAGCAGTACACAGGGGTTTGGAAACACCATATATTTT. Translated, it gives CASSTQGFGNTIYF.